The sequence of this T cell receptor (beta chain) was determined in a study of OX40 agonist ivuxolimab in advanced cancers. Here immunoSEQ multiplex PCR was the method, and the copy in TCRdb shows in-frame clones only, minus some. The sample contains tens of thousands of clones, about 91% of which appear only once. Trimming cost V 6 bases and J 3 bases; bases outside gene matches: 4. CDR3 size: 15 residues. The germline V gene has CDR1 SNHLY and CDR2 FYNNEI. This clone was counted only a few times. The sequenced sample was CD4+ or CD8+ T cells sorted from blood, obtained in a trial of the OX40 agonist ivuxolimab. The V and J genes are TRBV2 and TRBJ1-5; the match to TRBD1 covers 11 bases. The sequence was collected from an adult with an advanced solid tumor such as melanoma, head and neck, liver or kidney cancer. The CDR3, as DNA: TGTGCCAGCAGAAGGACAGGGGGCCTCAATCAGCCCCAGCATTTT. Amino acid sequence: CASRRTGGLNQPQHF.